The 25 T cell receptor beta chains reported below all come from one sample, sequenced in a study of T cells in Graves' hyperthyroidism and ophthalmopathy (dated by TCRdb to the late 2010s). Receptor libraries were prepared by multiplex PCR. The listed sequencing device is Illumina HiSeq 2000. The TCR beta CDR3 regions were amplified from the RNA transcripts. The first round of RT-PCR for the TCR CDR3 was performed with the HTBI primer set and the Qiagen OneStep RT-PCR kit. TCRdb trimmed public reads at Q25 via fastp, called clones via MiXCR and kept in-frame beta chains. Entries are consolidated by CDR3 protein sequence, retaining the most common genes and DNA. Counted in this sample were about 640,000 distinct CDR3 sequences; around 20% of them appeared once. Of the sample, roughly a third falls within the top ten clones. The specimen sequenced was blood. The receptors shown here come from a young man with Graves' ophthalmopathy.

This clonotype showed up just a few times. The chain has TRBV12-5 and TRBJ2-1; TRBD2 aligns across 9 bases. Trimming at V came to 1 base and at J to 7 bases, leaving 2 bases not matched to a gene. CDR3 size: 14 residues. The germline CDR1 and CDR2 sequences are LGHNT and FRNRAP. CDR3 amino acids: CASGLDLAGNEQFF. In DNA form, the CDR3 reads TGTGCTAGTGGTTTGGACCTAGCGGGAAATGAGCAGTTCTTC.

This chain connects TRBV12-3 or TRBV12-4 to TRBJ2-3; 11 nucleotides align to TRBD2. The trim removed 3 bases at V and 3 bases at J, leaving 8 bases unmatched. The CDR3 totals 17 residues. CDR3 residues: CASSFFSGRAGTDTQYF. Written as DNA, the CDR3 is TGTGCCAGCAGTTTTTTTAGCGGGAGGGCCGGTACAGATACGCAGTATTTT.

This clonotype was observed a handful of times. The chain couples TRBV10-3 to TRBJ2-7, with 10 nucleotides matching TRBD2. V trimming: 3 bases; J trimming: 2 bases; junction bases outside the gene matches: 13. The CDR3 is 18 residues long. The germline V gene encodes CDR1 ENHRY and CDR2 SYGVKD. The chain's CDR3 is CAISDKRHSSGGTYEQYF. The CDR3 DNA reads TGTGCCATCAGTGACAAGCGCCACTCTAGCGGGGGAACCTACGAGCAGTACTTC.

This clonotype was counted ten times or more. CDR3 region: CASRARGPDTQYF. In DNA, the CDR3 is TGTGCCAGCAGGGCCCGGGGGCCTGATACGCAGTATTTT. The chain recombines TRBV12-3 or TRBV12-4 with TRBJ2-3; D tentatively fits TRBD1 or TRBD2 (6 bases each). The CDR3 consists of 13 residues. Trimming removed 6 bases from V and 6 bases from J, with 13 bases in between.

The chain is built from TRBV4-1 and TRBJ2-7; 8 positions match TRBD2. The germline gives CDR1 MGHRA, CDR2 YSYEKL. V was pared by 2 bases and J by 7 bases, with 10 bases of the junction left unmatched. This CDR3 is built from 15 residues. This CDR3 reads CASSQRSSGSWEQYF. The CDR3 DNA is TGCGCCAGCAGCCAACGTTCAAGCGGGAGTTGGGAGCAGTACTTC.

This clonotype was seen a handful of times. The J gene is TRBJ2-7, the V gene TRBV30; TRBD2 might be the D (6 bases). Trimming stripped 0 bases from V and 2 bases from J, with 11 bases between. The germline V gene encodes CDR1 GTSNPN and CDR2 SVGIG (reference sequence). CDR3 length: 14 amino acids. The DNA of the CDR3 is TGTGCCTGGAGTGTACGGGGGATGCCCTACGAGCAGTACTTC. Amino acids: CAWSVRGMPYEQYF.

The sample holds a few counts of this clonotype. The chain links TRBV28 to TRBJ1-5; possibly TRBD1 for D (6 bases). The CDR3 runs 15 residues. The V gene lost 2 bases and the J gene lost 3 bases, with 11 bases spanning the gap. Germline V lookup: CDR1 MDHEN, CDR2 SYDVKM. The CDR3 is CASSLHTGTNQPQHF. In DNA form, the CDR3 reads TGTGCCAGCAGTTTACACACAGGGACCAATCAGCCCCAGCATTTT.

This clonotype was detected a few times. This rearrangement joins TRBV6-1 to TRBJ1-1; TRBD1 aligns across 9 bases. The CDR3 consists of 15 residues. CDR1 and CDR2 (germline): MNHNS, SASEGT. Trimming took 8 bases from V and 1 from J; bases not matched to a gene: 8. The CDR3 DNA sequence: TGTGCCAGCGGATTTTCGGGACAGGGGAACACTGAAGCTTTCTTT. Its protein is CASGFSGQGNTEAFF.

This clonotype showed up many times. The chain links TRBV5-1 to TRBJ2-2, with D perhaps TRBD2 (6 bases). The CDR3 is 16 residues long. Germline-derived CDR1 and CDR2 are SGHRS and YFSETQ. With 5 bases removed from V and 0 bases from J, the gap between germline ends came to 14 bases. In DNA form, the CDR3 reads TGCGCCAGCAGGCCCTACGGGGGAACGAACACCGGGGAGCTGTTTTTT. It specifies CASRPYGGTNTGELFF.

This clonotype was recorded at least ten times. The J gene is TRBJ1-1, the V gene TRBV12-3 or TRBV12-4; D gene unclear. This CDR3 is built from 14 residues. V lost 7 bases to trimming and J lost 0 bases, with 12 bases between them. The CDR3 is CASTRRALNTEAFF. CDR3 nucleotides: TGTGCCAGCACGAGGCGGGCCCTGAACACTGAAGCTTTCTTT.

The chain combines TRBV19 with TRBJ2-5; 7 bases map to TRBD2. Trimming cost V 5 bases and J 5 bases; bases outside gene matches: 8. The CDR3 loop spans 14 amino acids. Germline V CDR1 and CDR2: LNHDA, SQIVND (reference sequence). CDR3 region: CASSDRTSPETQYF. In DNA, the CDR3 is TGTGCCAGTAGTGACCGGACTAGTCCCGAGACCCAGTACTTC.

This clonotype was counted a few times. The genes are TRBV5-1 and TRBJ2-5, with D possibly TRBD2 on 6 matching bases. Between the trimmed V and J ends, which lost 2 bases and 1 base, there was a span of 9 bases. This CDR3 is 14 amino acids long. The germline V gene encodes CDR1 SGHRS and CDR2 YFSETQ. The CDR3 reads CASSFREVQETQYF. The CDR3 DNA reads TGCGCCAGCAGCTTCAGGGAGGTCCAAGAGACCCAGTACTTC.

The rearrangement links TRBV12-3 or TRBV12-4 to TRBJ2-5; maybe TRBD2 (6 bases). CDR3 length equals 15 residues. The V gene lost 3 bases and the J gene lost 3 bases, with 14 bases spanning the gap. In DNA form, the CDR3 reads TGTGCCAGCAGTTTTCTTCCGGGGGAGGAAGAGACCCAGTACTTC. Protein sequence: CASSFLPGEEETQYF.

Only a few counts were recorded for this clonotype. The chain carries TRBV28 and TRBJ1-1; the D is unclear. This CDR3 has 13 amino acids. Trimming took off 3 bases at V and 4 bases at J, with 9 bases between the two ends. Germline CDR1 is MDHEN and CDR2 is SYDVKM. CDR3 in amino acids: CASSFARVTEAFF. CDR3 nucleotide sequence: TGTGCCAGCAGTTTTGCGCGAGTCACTGAAGCTTTCTTT.

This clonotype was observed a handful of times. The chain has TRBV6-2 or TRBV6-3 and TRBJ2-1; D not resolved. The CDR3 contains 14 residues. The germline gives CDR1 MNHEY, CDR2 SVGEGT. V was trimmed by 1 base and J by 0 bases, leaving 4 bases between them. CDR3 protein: CASSYFSSYNEQFF. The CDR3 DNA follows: TGTGCCAGCAGTTACTTTAGCTCCTACAATGAGCAGTTCTTC.

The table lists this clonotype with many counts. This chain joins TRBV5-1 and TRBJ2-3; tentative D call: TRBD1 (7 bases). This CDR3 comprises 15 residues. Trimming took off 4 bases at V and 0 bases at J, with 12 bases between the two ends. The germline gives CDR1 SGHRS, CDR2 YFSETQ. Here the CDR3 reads CASSPAGQSTDTQYF. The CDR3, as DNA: TGCGCCAGCAGCCCCGCGGGACAGAGCACAGATACGCAGTATTTT.

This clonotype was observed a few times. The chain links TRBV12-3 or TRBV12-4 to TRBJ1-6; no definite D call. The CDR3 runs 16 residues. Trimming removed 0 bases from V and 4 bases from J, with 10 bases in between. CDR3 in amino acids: CASSLAGPGYNSPLHF. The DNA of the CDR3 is TGTGCCAGCAGTTTAGCCGGGCCCGGTTATAATTCACCCCTCCACTTT.

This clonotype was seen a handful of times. CDR3 bases: TGTGCCAGCAGCCAGGAGTTACGTGGAAGTACTGAAGCTTTCTTT. This encodes CASSQELRGSTEAFF. The rearrangement joins TRBV4-2 to TRBJ1-1; D uncertain. Looked up from germline, CDR1 is LGHNA and CDR2 is YNFKEQ. V dropped 3 bases and J dropped 5 bases, with 16 bases sitting between them. This CDR3 has 15 residues.

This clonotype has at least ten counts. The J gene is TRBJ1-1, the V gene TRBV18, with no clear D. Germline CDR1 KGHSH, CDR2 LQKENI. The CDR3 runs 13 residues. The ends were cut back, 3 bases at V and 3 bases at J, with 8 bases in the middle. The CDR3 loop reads CASSPPGHTEAFF. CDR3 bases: TGTGCCAGCTCACCGCCGGGTCACACTGAAGCTTTCTTT.

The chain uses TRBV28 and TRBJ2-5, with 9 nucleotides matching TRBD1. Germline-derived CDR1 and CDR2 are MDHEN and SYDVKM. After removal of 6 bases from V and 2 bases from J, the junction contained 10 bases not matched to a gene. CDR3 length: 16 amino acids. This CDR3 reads CASSHGDRVPQETQYF. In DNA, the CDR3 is TGTGCCAGCAGCCATGGGGACAGGGTCCCACAAGAGACCCAGTACTTC.

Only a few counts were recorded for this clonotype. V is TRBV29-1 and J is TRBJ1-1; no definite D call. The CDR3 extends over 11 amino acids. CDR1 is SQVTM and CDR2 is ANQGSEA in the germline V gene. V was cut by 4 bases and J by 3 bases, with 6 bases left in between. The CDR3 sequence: CSVVGHTEAFF. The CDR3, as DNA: TGCAGCGTTGTTGGTCACACTGAAGCTTTCTTT.

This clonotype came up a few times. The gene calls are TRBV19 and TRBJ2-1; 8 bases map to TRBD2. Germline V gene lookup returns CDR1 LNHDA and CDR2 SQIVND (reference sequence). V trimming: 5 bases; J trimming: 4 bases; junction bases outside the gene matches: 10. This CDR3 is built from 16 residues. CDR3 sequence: CASSPPPTSGYNEQFF. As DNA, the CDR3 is TGTGCCAGTAGTCCACCCCCTACTAGCGGATACAATGAGCAGTTCTTC.

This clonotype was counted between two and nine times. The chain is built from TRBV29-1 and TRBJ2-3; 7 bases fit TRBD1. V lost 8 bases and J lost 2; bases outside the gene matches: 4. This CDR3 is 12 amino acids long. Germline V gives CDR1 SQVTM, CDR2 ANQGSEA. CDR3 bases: TGCAGCACGGGACAGTTCACAGATACGCAGTATTTT. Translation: CSTGQFTDTQYF.

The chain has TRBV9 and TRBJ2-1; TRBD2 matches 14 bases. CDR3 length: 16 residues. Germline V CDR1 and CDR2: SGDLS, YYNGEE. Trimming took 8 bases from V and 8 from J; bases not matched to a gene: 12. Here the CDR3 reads CASSRGLAGVSYEQFF. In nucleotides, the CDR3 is TGTGCCAGTAGTAGGGGACTAGCGGGAGTTTCCTATGAGCAGTTCTTC. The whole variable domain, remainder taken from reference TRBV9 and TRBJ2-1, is DSGVTQTPKHLITATGQRVTLRCSPRSGDLSVYWYQQSLDQGLQFLIQYYNGEERAKGNILERFSAQQFPDLHSELNLSSLELGDSALYFCASSRGLAGVSYEQFFGPGTRLTVL.

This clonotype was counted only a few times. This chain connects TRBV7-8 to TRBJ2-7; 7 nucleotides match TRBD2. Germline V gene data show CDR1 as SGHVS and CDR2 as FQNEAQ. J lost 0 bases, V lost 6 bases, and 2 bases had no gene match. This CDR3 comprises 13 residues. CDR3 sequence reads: CASRGGDSYEQYF. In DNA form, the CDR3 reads TGTGCCAGCAGGGGGGGGGACTCCTACGAGCAGTACTTC.